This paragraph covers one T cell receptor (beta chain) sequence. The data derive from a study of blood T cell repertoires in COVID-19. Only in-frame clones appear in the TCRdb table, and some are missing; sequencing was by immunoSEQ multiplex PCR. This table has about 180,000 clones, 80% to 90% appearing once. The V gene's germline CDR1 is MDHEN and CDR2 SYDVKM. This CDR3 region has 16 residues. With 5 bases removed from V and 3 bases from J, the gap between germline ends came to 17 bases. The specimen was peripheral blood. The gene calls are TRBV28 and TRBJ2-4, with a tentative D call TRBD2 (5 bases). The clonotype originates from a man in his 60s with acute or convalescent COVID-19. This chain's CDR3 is CASSPPPTGSKNIQYF. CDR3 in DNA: TGTGCCAGCAGTCCCCCCCCGACGGGGAGCAAAAACATTCAGTACTTC.